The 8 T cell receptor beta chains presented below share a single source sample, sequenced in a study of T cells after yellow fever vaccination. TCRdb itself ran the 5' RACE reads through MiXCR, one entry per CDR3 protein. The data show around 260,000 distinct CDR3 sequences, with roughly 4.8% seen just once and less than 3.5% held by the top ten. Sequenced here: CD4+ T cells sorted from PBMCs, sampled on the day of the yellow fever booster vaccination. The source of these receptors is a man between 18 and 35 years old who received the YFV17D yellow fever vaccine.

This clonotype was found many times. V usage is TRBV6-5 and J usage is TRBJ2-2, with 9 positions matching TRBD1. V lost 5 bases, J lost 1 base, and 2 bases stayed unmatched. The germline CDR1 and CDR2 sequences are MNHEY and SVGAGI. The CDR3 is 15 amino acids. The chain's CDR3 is CASSRQGVNTGELFF. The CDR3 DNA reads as TGTGCCAGCAGTCGACAGGGGGTGAACACCGGGGAGCTGTTTTTT.

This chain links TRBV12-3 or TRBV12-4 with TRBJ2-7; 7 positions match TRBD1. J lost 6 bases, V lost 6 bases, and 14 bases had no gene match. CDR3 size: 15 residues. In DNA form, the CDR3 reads TGTGCCAGCAGCGACACCGGGACAGTGCGTGGCGAGCAGTACTTC. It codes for CASSDTGTVRGEQYF.

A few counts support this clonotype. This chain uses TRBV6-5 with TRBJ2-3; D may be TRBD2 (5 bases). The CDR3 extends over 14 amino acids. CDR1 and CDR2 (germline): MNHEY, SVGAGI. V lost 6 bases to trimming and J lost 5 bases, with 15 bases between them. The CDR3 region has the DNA TGTGCCAGCAGGCGACGGACTCTCGGAGATACGCAGTATTTT. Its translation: CASRRRTLGDTQYF.

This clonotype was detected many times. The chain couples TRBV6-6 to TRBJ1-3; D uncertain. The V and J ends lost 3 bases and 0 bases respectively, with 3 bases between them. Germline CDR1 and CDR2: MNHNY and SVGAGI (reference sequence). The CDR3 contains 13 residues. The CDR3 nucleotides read TGTGCCAGCAGTTATAGCTCTGGAAACACCATATATTTT. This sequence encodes CASSYSSGNTIYF.

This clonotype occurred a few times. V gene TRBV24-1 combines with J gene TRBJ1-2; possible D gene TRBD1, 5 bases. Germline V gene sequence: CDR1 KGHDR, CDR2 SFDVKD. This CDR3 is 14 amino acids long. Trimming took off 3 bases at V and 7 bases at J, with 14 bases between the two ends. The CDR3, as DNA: TGTGCCACCAGTGATCAGGCAGGGCTCGGTGGCTACACCTTC. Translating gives CATSDQAGLGGYTF.

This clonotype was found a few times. The DNA for the CDR3 is TGCGCCAGCAGCCAAGTCTTAGGGTCCATCCATCAGCCCCAGCATTTT. Translated: CASSQVLGSIHQPQHF. The V call is TRBV4-3, the J call TRBJ1-5; D is uncertain. V was pared by 1 base and J by 5 bases, with 15 bases between. Germline CDR1 reads LGHNA; CDR2 reads YSLEER. The CDR3 is made up of 16 amino acids.

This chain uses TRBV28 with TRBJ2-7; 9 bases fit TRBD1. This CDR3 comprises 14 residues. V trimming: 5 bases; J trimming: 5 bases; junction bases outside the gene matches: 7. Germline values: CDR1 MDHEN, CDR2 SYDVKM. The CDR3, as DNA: TGTGCCAGCAGTGACCGGGACAGGGCCAACGAGCAGTACTTC. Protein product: CASSDRDRANEQYF.

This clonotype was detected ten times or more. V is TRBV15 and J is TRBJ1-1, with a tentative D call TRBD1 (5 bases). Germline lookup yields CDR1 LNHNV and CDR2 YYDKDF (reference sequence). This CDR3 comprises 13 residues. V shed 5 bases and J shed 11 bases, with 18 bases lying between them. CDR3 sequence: CATSSGPLSDAFF. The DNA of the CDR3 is TGTGCCACCAGCTCAGGGCCCCTGTCGGATGCTTTCTTT.